Presented here are 22 T cell receptor beta chains from one specimen sequenced in a study of blood T cell repertoires in COVID-19. Measured with immunoSEQ multiplex PCR; TCRdb has only the in-frame clones, and not every one. The data contain under 95,000 clones, about 80% of them singletons. Sample: peripheral blood. The receptors here all came from a man aged 50 to 60 with active or convalescent COVID-19.

This chain links TRBV5-1 with TRBJ2-1; TRBD1 is a possible D gene (6 bases). V was pared by 1 base and J by 9 bases, with 11 bases between. CDR1 and CDR2 (germline): SGHRS, YFSETQ. This CDR3 has 13 amino acids. This CDR3 is CASSLTGPSEQFF. The CDR3, as DNA: TGCGCCAGCAGCTTGACAGGGCCCAGTGAGCAGTTCTTC.

V usage is TRBV9 and J usage is TRBJ2-7, with 9 bases identical to TRBD1. V shed 4 bases and J 5 bases; nucleotides not matched to a gene: 10. Germline-derived CDR1 and CDR2 are SGDLS and YYNGEE. This CDR3 is built from 15 residues. The CDR3 protein is CASSRDRDRAHEQYF. The CDR3 region has the DNA TGTGCCAGCAGCCGGGACCGGGACAGGGCCCACGAGCAGTACTTC.

V is TRBV12-3 or TRBV12-4 and J is TRBJ2-5; a weak D match, TRBD2 (6 bases). This CDR3 contains 13 residues. With 1 base removed from V and 5 bases from J, the gap between germline ends came to 8 bases. For the CDR3, the DNA is TGTGCCAGCAGTTTAGGGCTAGCGGAGACCCAGTACTTC. It translates to CASSLGLAETQYF.

The count of this clone is one. The chain couples TRBV11-2 to TRBJ1-5; D is unclear. This CDR3 has 14 residues. V was pared by 5 bases and J by 2 bases, with 10 bases between. Germline loops: CDR1 SGHAT, CDR2 FQNNGV. The CDR3 spells CASSAGGGNQPQHF. CDR3 coding DNA: TGTGCCAGCAGCGCCGGAGGTGGCAATCAGCCCCAGCATTTT.

This rearrangement joins TRBV30 to TRBJ1-5; D may be TRBD1 (5 bases). This CDR3 has 14 amino acids. The ends were cut back, 5 bases at V and 2 bases at J, with 13 bases in the middle. Germline loops: CDR1 GTSNPN, CDR2 SVGIG (reference sequence). This CDR3 reads CAWSRGERNQPQHF. The CDR3 DNA sequence: TGTGCCTGGTCCCGGGGGGAACGCAATCAGCCCCAGCATTTT. The full variable domain, with the rest looked up from reference TRBV30 and TRBJ1-5, is SQTIHQWPATLVQPVGSPLSLECTVEGTSNPNLYWYRQAAGRGLQLLFYSVGIGQISSEVPQNLSASRPQDRQFILSSKKLLLSDSGFYLCAWSRGERNQPQHFGDGTRLSIL.

A note on this clone: Other DNA sequences in the sample encode the same CDR3. The J gene is TRBJ2-1, the V gene TRBV10-3, with TRBD2 identical over 11 bases. This CDR3 is 16 amino acids long. J gave up 7 bases and V 7 bases, and 12 bases lay outside the gene matches. Germline V gene lookup returns CDR1 ENHRY and CDR2 SYGVKD. The CDR3 here is CAINSRSSGGSNEQFF. Here the CDR3 DNA reads TGTGCCATCAACAGTCGGTCTAGCGGGGGGTCGAATGAGCAGTTCTTC.

There are a few counts of this clone. The chain carries TRBV18 and TRBJ2-5; no firm D call. Trimming cost V 0 bases and J 2 bases, with 4 bases left between them. Germline V gene sequence: CDR1 KGHSH, CDR2 LQKENI. CDR3 length: 13 amino acids. In nucleotides, the CDR3 is TGTGCCAGCTCACCACCCGGGCAAGAGACCCAGTACTTC. Translation gives CASSPPGQETQYF.

This clone turned up a few times. The chain recombines TRBV7-3 with TRBJ2-5; TRBD2 matches 7 bases. Losses at the gene ends were 5 bases for V and 1 base for J; bases not matched to a gene: 7. The germline CDR1 and CDR2 sequences are SGHTA and FQGTGA. This CDR3 has 15 residues. CDR3 coding DNA: TGTGCCAGCAGCCAAAACCCGGGGGGCCAAGAGACCCAGTACTTC. Translating it yields CASSQNPGGQETQYF.

The rearrangement links TRBV6-5 to TRBJ2-1, with D tentatively TRBD1 (5 bases). The CDR3 contains 12 residues. Per the germline V gene, CDR1 is MNHEY and CDR2 is SVGAGI. V lost 4 bases to trimming and J lost 6 bases, with 7 bases between them. The CDR3 sequence is CASSSTVNEQFF. CDR3 DNA sequence: TGTGCCAGCAGTTCGACAGTCAATGAGCAGTTCTTC.

This chain links TRBV7-6 with TRBJ1-6; no reliable D call. Germline CDR1 and CDR2: SGHVS and FNYEAQ. Trimming shortened V by 0 bases and J by 3 bases, and 6 bases separated the two germline ends. This CDR3 is 15 amino acids long. The CDR3 is CASSLAAGYNSPLHF. CDR3 bases: TGTGCCAGCAGCTTAGCGGCAGGCTATAATTCACCCCTCCACTTT.

This chain links TRBV12-3 or TRBV12-4 with TRBJ2-1; D not certain. V dropped 2 bases and J dropped 5 bases, with 7 bases sitting between them. This CDR3 spans 13 amino acids. In DNA, the CDR3 is TGTGCCAGCAGTTTAATACTCAACAATGAGCAGTTCTTC. Protein: CASSLILNNEQFF.

The chain couples TRBV12-3 or TRBV12-4 to TRBJ2-5; tentative D call: TRBD2 (5 bases). Trimming left V 6 bases short and J 3 bases short, with 5 bases between. The CDR3 runs 11 residues. The CDR3 nucleotides are TGTGCCAGCAGGGGAGAAGAGACCCAGTACTTC. Translated, it gives CASRGEETQYF.

The chain employs TRBV9 and TRBJ2-1; 9 bases agree with TRBD1. Unmatched junction bases numbered 7, after V lost 0 bases and J lost 6 bases. Germline CDR1 reads SGDLS; CDR2 reads YYNGEE. This CDR3 comprises 16 residues. Here the CDR3 DNA reads TGTGCCAGCAGCGTAGGTGGGACAGGGAGTCGCAATGAGCAGTTCTTC. This codes for CASSVGGTGSRNEQFF.

The gene calls are TRBV11-2 and TRBJ2-7; 10 bases line up with TRBD2. Germline V gene data show CDR1 as SGHAT and CDR2 as FQNNGV. The CDR3 has 15 amino acids. V dropped 4 bases and J dropped 2; count of bases not matched to a gene: 5. This CDR3 is CASSSASGGTYEQYF. The CDR3 DNA is TGTGCCAGCAGCTCGGCTAGCGGGGGAACCTACGAGCAGTACTTC. Drawing the rest from reference TRBV11-2 and TRBJ2-7, the complete variable domain is EAGVAQSPRYKIIEKRQSVAFWCNPISGHATLYWYQQILGQGPKLLIQFQNNGVVDDSQLPKDRFSAERLKGVDSTLKIQPAKLEDSAVYLCASSSASGGTYEQYFGPGTRLTVT.

CDR3 amino acids: CASRRGGDTEAFF. The CDR3 coding sequence is TGTGCCAGCAGAAGGGGGGGGGACACTGAAGCTTTCTTT. V is TRBV12-3 or TRBV12-4 and J is TRBJ1-1; D may be TRBD1 (6 bases). This CDR3 region has 13 residues. The V end was cut by 6 bases, the J end by 3 bases, with 11 bases between.

This clone was seen more than once but under ten times. The CDR3 region is CATSRAGLGYGYTF. The DNA for the CDR3 is TGTGCCACCAGCAGGGCCGGACTCGGCTATGGCTACACCTTC. The chain recombines TRBV15 with TRBJ1-2; D not certain. V was shortened by 3 bases and J by 4 bases, with 12 bases between the two germline ends. Germline loops: CDR1 LNHNV, CDR2 YYDKDF (reference sequence). The CDR3 sequence is 14 residues long.

This clone came up a few times. The V gene is TRBV5-4, the J gene TRBJ2-5; possible D gene TRBD2, 6 bases. CDR3 length equals 15 residues. The germline CDR1 and CDR2 sequences are SGHNT and YYREEE (reference sequence). The V and J ends lost 4 bases and 5 bases respectively, with 18 bases between them. The CDR3 sequence: CASSGGNPQAETQYF. CDR3 in DNA: TGTGCCAGCAGCGGCGGGAACCCCCAGGCGGAGACCCAGTACTTC.

This clone appeared a few times. This rearrangement joins TRBV27 to TRBJ2-1; 15 nucleotides align to TRBD2. CDR3 length equals 16 residues. Germline lookup yields CDR1 MNHEY and CDR2 SMNVEV (reference sequence). V gave up 6 bases and J gave up 6 bases; unmatched junction bases: 6. In nucleotides, the CDR3 is TGTGCCAGCAGCACTAGGACTAGCGGGGGGGCCAATGAGCAGTTCTTC. This sequence encodes CASSTRTSGGANEQFF.

This clone was recorded many times. J is TRBJ2-3 and V is TRBV12-3 or TRBV12-4; D is perhaps TRBD1 (6 bases). This CDR3 contains 13 residues. V lost 6 bases and J 4 bases, leaving 11 bases between the germline ends. The CDR3 is CASRSTGSDTQYF. CDR3 DNA sequence: TGTGCCAGCAGATCTACAGGGTCAGATACGCAGTATTTT.

The rearrangement links TRBV9 to TRBJ1-2; TRBD1 matches 8 bases. The ends lost 5 bases at V and 3 bases at J; junction bases unmatched: 9. Germline values: CDR1 SGDLS, CDR2 YYNGEE. This CDR3 spans 15 amino acids. CDR3 coding DNA: TGTGCCAGCAGGGGACAGGCGCTCGGGGACTATGGCTACACCTTC. As protein: CASRGQALGDYGYTF.

The V call is TRBV5-8, the J call TRBJ2-3; D might be TRBD1 (6 bases). CDR1 and CDR2 from the germline V gene are SGHTS and YDEGEE. The CDR3 totals 16 residues. Deletions cut 0 bases from V and 2 bases from J, with 13 bases between. The CDR3 DNA reads as TGTGCCAGCAGCTTGGGGACAGCCCGTCTCACAGATACGCAGTATTTT. Translated: CASSLGTARLTDTQYF.

This clone was seen a single time. V usage is TRBV5-4 and J usage is TRBJ2-3; D may be TRBD1 (6 bases). The V gene's germline CDR1 is SGHNT and CDR2 YYREEE (reference sequence). This CDR3 region has 15 residues. The V gene lost 0 bases and the J gene lost 4 bases, with 12 bases spanning the gap. The CDR3 DNA reads as TGTGCCAGCAGCTTGGGGGGGCCCACGGCAGATACGCAGTATTTT. Translating it yields CASSLGGPTADTQYF.